These 3 T cell receptor beta chains share one sample of origin, sequenced in a study of blood T cells in healthy people across ages. A sample-barcoded 5' primer and a J-beta primer mix were used in a second PCR of roughly 6 to 11 cycles. TCRdb re-derived calls from the 5' RACE reads in MiXCR, one entry per CDR3 protein. The sample has roughly 1,300,000 distinct CDR3 sequences, around 55% seen once. Sequences were obtained from blood. The receptor source for this set is a man aged 18-30 years in good health.

J is TRBJ2-2 and V is TRBV6-5, with D tentatively TRBD1 (5 bases). Deletions cut 10 bases from V and 2 bases from J, with 14 bases between. The CDR3 sequence is 14 residues long. The germline gives CDR1 MNHEY, CDR2 SVGAGI. This chain's CDR3 is CATVPQVNTGELFF. The CDR3 nucleotides read TGTGCCACCGTACCACAGGTTAACACCGGGGAGCTGTTTTTT.

This clonotype was counted between two and nine times. The chain couples TRBV29-1 to TRBJ2-2, with TRBD1 matching 8 bases. Germline V gene sequence: CDR1 SQVTM, CDR2 ANQGSEA. This CDR3 spans 15 amino acids. J lost 3 bases, V lost 6 bases, and 9 bases had no gene match. The CDR3 region is CSVARRGRDTGELFF. The DNA of the CDR3 is TGCAGCGTCGCCCGCAGGGGGCGCGACACCGGGGAGCTGTTTTTT.

V usage is TRBV20-1 and J usage is TRBJ2-4; a possible D gene is TRBD2 (5 bases). This CDR3 is built from 15 residues. CDR1 is DFQATT and CDR2 is SNEGSKA in the germline V gene (reference sequence). V gave up 5 bases and J gave up 1 base, with 15 bases separating them. CDR3 sequence (DNA): TGCAGTGCTGCGGGCCCCTTGTCGGCCAAAAACATTCAGTACTTC. It yields the protein CSAAGPLSAKNIQYF.